The sequence of this T cell receptor (beta chain) was determined in a study of blood T cell repertoires in COVID-19. On the study more broadly: Sample material is recorded as cDNA or gDNA derived from T cells, B-cell-depleted T cells, or PBMCs.

In the authors' workflow: Amplifying reference gene primers gave estimates of nucleated cell counts. Profiled with immunoSEQ multiplex PCR; TCRdb holds only in-frame clones, not every one. V and J calls and clone size are given by that table; D and trimming were obtained from the DNA. The sample carries about 150,000 clones, roughly nine tenths recorded once. The count of this clone is one. The CDR3 runs to 16 residues. Between the trimmed V and J ends, which lost 5 bases and 1 base, there was a span of 15 bases. Germline values: CDR1 MNHEY, CDR2 SMNVEV (reference sequence). The chain links TRBV27 to TRBJ1-5, with D perhaps matching TRBD1 (6 bases). This sequence originates from a man aged 50 to 60 with acute or convalescent COVID-19. Sequencing was carried out using peripheral blood. In nucleotides, the CDR3 is TGTGCCAGCAGTATTACAGGGTTTCAGAGCAATCAGCCCCAGCATTTT. Amino acid sequence: CASSITGFQSNQPQHF.